One sample yielded the 10 T cell receptor beta chains listed below, sequenced in a study of OX40 agonist ivuxolimab in advanced cancers. Data came from immunoSEQ multiplex PCR; TCRdb stores just in-frame clones and leaves some out. The table shows 70,000 to 85,000 clones, with about 94% occurring only once. The material sequenced was CD4+ or CD8+ T cells sorted from blood, taken in a trial of the OX40 agonist ivuxolimab. These receptors all stem from an adult with an advanced solid tumor such as melanoma, head and neck, liver or kidney cancer.

The CDR3 region has the DNA TGTGCCAGCAGTGTGACGGGTTCCGGTTGGCGGGCGAGCTACGAGCAGTACTTC. The encoded protein is CASSVTGSGWRASYEQYF. The rearrangement links TRBV6-1 to TRBJ2-7; tentative D call: TRBD2 (5 bases). This CDR3 is 18 amino acids long. The ends were cut back, 4 bases at V and 3 bases at J, with 25 bases in the middle. Germline values: CDR1 MNHNS, CDR2 SASEGT.

CDR3 coding DNA: TGTGCCAGCAGTACCGAGCAGGTTTCAGGATGGAATGAGCAGTTCTTC. It codes for CASSTEQVSGWNEQFF. V and J are TRBV5-5 and TRBJ2-1; the D is unclear. The CDR3 has 16 residues. Trimming took 5 bases from V and 7 from J, leaving 22 bases between them. CDR1 and CDR2 (germline): SGHKS, YYEKEE (reference sequence).

The chain combines TRBV5-6 with TRBJ2-7; 10 bases are a match to TRBD1. The germline CDR1 and CDR2 sequences are SGHDT and YYEEEE. This CDR3 comprises 13 residues. Trimming removed 5 bases from V and 4 bases from J; junction bases left unmatched: 3. CDR3 amino acids: CASRRQGAYEQYF. The CDR3 nucleotides are TGTGCCAGCAGACGACAGGGGGCTTACGAGCAGTACTTC.

The chain couples TRBV28 to TRBJ2-5; tentative D call: TRBD2 (6 bases). CDR3 size: 16 residues. The germline gives CDR1 MDHEN, CDR2 SYDVKM. Trimming stripped 8 bases from V and 3 bases from J, with 22 bases between. This CDR3 is CASGKLEGVWKETQYF. The CDR3 DNA reads as TGTGCCAGCGGAAAGTTGGAGGGAGTCTGGAAAGAGACCCAGTACTTC.

This rearrangement joins TRBV7-2 to TRBJ2-7; D uncertain. The CDR3 runs to 14 residues. Trimming removed 4 bases at V and 2 bases at J, with 12 bases between. Germline V gene sequence: CDR1 SGHTA, CDR2 FQGNSA. Here the CDR3 DNA reads TGTGCCAGCAGCTATTGGACGGAAACCTACGAGCAGTACTTC. Amino acids: CASSYWTETYEQYF. Supplemented by reference TRBV7-2 and TRBJ2-7, the full variable domain reads GAGVSQSPSNKVTEKGKDVELRCDPISGHTALYWYRQSLGQGLEFLIYFQGNSAPDKSGLPSDRFSAERTGGSVSTLTIQRTQQEDSAVYLCASSYWTETYEQYFGPGTRLTVT.

The chain carries TRBV7-8 and TRBJ2-3, with TRBD2 identical over 13 bases. Germline CDR1 SGHVS, CDR2 FQNEAQ. V lost 5 bases and J lost 4; bases outside the gene matches: 6. CDR3 length: 16 residues. The CDR3 loop reads CASSPSTSGRSDTQYF. The CDR3 coding sequence is TGTGCCAGCAGCCCATCGACTAGCGGGAGGTCAGATACGCAGTATTTT.

This clone appeared a single time. This chain uses TRBV5-6 with TRBJ1-4, with a tentative D call TRBD1 (5 bases). Germline CDR1 SGHDT, CDR2 YYEEEE. The CDR3 runs 14 residues. V shed 3 bases and J shed 5 bases, with 11 bases lying between them. This CDR3 reads CASSSGLSNEKLFF. CDR3 nucleotides: TGTGCCAGCAGCTCGGGGCTTAGCAATGAAAAACTGTTTTTT.

The chain employs TRBV4-1 and TRBJ1-4, with D tentatively TRBD1 (5 bases). Trimming removed 1 base from V and 8 bases from J, with 17 bases in between. CDR3 length: 16 amino acids. CDR1 and CDR2 (germline): MGHRA, YSYEKL. The CDR3 DNA sequence: TGCGCCAGCAGCCAAGTGACGGGGCCCGTGAGGGAAAAACTGTTTTTT. Translation gives CASSQVTGPVREKLFF.

The rearrangement links TRBV10-1 to TRBJ2-7; 8 bases align to TRBD2. With 0 bases clipped from V and 0 bases from J, the junction kept 4 bases outside the gene matches. CDR1 is WNHNN and CDR2 is SYGVQD in the germline V gene (reference sequence). CDR3 length equals 16 residues. In nucleotides, the CDR3 is TGCGCCAGCAGTGAGTCGAATCGGGAGGGCTCCTACGAGCAGTACTTC. This encodes CASSESNREGSYEQYF.

The chain uses TRBV5-1 and TRBJ2-3; D gene ambiguous. This CDR3 contains 11 residues. V gave up 2 bases and J gave up 6 bases, with 4 bases separating them. Per germline, CDR1 SGHRS and CDR2 YFSETQ. The CDR3: CASSLGDTQYF. The CDR3 DNA follows: TGCGCCAGCAGCTTAGGGGATACGCAGTATTTT.